This T cell receptor (beta chain) was observed in a study of blood T cells in healthy people across ages. Overall study findings and caveats: Researchers report that TCR beta diversity correlated strongly with naive T cell percentage.

A second PCR of 7 to 11 cycles used a sample-barcoded 5' primer and a J-beta primer mix. TCRdb recomputed calls from the 5' RACE reads with MiXCR, one row per CDR3 protein. The sample includes 550,000 to 600,000 distinct CDR3 sequences, roughly 48% of them seen just once. The CDR3 loop spans 16 amino acids. V lost 6 bases, J lost 0 bases, and 19 bases lay in between. The germline V gene encodes CDR1 DFQATT and CDR2 SNEGSKA (reference sequence). The authors drew around 11 milliliters of peripheral blood from each donor. Every sample yielded at least 6.5 million isolated PBMCs. This clonotype occurred a few times. Its antigen is not identified.

This sequence was found in an elderly man in good health. The chain carries TRBV20-1 and TRBJ2-3, with D possibly called TRBD1 or TRBD2 (6 bases each). The sample taken for sequencing was blood. CDR3 nucleotide sequence: TGCAGTGCAGGGACACCCTGGGGGGAAAGCACAGATACGCAGTATTTT. It specifies CSAGTPWGESTDTQYF.